This T cell receptor (beta chain) was profiled in a study of cytomegalovirus exposure and HLA in healthy donors. Study-level findings and limits: According to reports, the classifier identified cytomegalovirus status with high specificity and sensitivity. According to the study, 160 or so TCR beta chains were cytomegalovirus-associated. Rarity characterized most TCR sequences, yet some public TCRs appeared in many donors.

Using immunoSEQ multiplex PCR, the repertoire was profiled, and TCRdb retains in-frame clones only, with some absent. Of about 120,000 clones detected, about 91% appear once; the ten largest clones hold around 1.1%. The CDR3 runs to 16 residues. Trimming took off 10 bases at V and 1 base at J, with 22 bases between the two ends. Germline loops: CDR1 MDHEN, CDR2 SYDVKM. Regarding this clone: Antigen unknown.

The donors were part of the roughly 130-subject validation cohort, which stood apart from the 666-subject first cohort. The chain links TRBV28 to TRBJ2-5; D may be TRBD2 (6 bases). This TCR was sampled from a woman younger than 35 in good health and CMV-seronegative. Sequenced input: PBMCs. The CDR3 coding sequence is TGTGCCACCTATCGCCCGGGACTGCTCTTCCAAGAGACCCAGTACTTC. Protein: CATYRPGLLFQETQYF.